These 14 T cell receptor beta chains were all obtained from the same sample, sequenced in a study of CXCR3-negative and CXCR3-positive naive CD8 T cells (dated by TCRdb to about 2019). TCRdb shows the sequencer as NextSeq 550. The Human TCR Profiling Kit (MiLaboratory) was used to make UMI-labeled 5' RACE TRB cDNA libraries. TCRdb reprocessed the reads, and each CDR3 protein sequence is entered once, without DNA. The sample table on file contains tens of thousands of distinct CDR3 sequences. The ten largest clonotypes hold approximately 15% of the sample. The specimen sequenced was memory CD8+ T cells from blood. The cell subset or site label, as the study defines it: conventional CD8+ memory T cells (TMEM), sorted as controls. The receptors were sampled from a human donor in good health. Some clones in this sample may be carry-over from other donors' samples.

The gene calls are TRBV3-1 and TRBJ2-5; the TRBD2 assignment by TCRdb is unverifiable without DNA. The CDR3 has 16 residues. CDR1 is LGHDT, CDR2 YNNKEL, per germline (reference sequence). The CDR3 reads CASDPRLAGDVETQYF.

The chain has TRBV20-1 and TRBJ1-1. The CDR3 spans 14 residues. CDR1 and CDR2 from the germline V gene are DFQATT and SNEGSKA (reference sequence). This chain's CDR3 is CSARDGQRETEAFF.

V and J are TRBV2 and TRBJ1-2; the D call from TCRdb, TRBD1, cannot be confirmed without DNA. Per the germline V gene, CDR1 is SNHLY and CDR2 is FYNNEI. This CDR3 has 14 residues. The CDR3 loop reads CASKGELNRNGYTF.

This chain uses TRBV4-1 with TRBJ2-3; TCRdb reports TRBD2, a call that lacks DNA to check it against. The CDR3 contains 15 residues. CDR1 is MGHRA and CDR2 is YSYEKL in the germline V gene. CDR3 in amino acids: CASSQVLAGTDTQYF.

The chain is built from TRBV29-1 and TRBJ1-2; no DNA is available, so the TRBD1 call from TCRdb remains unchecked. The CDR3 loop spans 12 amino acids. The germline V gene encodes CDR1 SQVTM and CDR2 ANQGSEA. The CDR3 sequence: CSGGETGDGYTF.

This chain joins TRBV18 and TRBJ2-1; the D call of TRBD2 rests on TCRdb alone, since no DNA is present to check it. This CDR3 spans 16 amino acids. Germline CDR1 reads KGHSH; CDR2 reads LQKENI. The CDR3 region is CASSRGTSGPYNEQFF.

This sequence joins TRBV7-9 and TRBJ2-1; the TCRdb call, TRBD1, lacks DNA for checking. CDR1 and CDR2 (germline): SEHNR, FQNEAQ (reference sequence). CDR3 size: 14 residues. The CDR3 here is CASSPGTGGDEQFF.

CDR3: CASSLTDKGAYEQYF. The V call is TRBV5-1, the J call TRBJ2-7; TCRdb gives TRBD1 as the D gene, but with no DNA this cannot be confirmed. This CDR3 spans 15 amino acids. CDR1 is SGHRS, CDR2 YFSETQ, per germline.

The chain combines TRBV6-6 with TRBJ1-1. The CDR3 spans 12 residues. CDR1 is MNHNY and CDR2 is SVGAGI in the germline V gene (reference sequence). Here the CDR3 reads CASSYSSTEAFF.

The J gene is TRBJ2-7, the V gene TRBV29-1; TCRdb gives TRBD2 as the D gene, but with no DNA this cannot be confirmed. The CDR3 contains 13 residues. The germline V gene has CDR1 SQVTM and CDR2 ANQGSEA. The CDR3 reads CSVGRARSYEQYF.

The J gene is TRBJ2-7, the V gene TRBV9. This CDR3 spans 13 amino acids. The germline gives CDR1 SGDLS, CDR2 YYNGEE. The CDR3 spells CASSGISSYEQYF. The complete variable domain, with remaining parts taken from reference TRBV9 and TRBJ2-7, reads DSGVTQTPKHLITATGQRVTLRCSPRSGDLSVYWYQQSLDQGLQFLIQYYNGEERAKGNILERFSAQQFPDLHSELNLSSLELGDSALYFCASSGISSYEQYFGPGTRLTVT.

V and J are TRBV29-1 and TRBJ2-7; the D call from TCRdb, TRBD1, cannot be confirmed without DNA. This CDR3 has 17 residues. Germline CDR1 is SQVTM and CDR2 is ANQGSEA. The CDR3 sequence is CSVLWVVAGGVGYEQYF.

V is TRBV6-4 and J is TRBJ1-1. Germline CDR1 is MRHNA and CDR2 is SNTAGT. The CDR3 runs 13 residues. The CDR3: CASSDQGNTEAFF.

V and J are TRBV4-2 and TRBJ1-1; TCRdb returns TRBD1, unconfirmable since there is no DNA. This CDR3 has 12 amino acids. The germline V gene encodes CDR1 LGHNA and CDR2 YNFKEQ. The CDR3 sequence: CASSTGSSEAFF.